One and the same sample provided the 22 T cell receptor beta chains below, sequenced in a study of T-cell memory formation after mild COVID-19. In TCRdb, the 5' RACE reads were re-called with MiXCR into one record per CDR3 protein. The table includes 200,000 to 250,000 distinct CDR3 sequences, roughly 17% detected once. The material sequenced was PBMCs or a T cell subset sorted from them (not recorded which). The receptors stem from a man between 18 and 35 years old who had mild COVID-19 (a few samples of this study predate the infection). Cell type and time point are not known.

The chain joins TRBV29-1 to TRBJ1-2, with 8 bases lining up with TRBD1. Germline-derived CDR1 and CDR2 are SQVTM and ANQGSEA. This CDR3 region has 14 residues. V shed 7 bases and J 4 bases; nucleotides not matched to a gene: 11. The CDR3 DNA is TGCAGCGCCCAGGGGGCAGTTTCTGGCTATGGCTACACCTTC. It yields the protein CSAQGAVSGYGYTF. The full variable domain, completed using reference TRBV29-1 and TRBJ1-2, is SAVISQKPSRDICQRGTSLTIQCQVDSQVTMMFWYRQQPGQSLTLIATANQGSEATYESGFVIDKFPISRPNLTFSTLTVSNMSPEDSSIYLCSAQGAVSGYGYTFGSGTRLTVV.

The CDR3 coding sequence is TGCAGTTCGGGGGGCCTCTACGAGCAGTACGTC. Its protein is CSSGGLYEQYV. This rearrangement joins TRBV20-1 to TRBJ2-7, with a possible D match to TRBD2 (7 bases). The V gene lost 8 bases and the J gene lost 3 bases, with 11 bases spanning the gap. CDR1 DFQATT and CDR2 SNEGSKA come from the germline V gene (reference sequence). The CDR3 contains 11 residues.

This chain connects TRBV4-3 to TRBJ2-6; the D is unclear. Between the trimmed V and J ends, which lost 4 bases and 0 bases, there was a span of 4 bases. This CDR3 contains 14 residues. CDR1 LGHNA and CDR2 YSLEER come from the germline V gene. The CDR3 coding sequence is TGCGCCAGCAGCCGGGACTCTGGGGCCAACGTCCTGACTTTC. This translates into CASSRDSGANVLTF.

This clonotype was seen a few times. The chain joins TRBV27 to TRBJ2-5; perhaps TRBD2 as D (6 bases). Between the trimmed V and J ends, which lost 8 bases and 1 base, there was a span of 11 bases. The CDR3 has 13 amino acids. CDR1 and CDR2 from the germline V gene are MNHEY and SMNVEV (reference sequence). The CDR3 loop is CASGGWLQETQYF. DNA for the CDR3: TGTGCCAGCGGGGGGTGGCTCCAAGAGACCCAGTACTTC.

This clonotype appeared a few times. The gene calls are TRBV9 and TRBJ2-5, with D tentatively TRBD2 (5 bases). V was cut by 2 bases and J by 2 bases, with 10 bases left in between. Per germline, CDR1 SGDLS and CDR2 YYNGEE. This CDR3 is 14 amino acids long. The CDR3 DNA reads as TGTGCCAGCAGCGTTCGCCCGGGGCAAGAGACCCAGTACTTC. The encoded protein is CASSVRPGQETQYF.

This sequence joins TRBV27 and TRBJ2-3; TRBD2 matches at 9 bases. V trimming: 9 bases; J trimming: 2 bases; junction bases outside the gene matches: 3. CDR1 and CDR2 from the germline V gene are MNHEY and SMNVEV (reference sequence). The length of the CDR3 is 13 residues. CDR3: CASRLAATDTQYF. The DNA for the CDR3 is TGTGCCAGTAGACTAGCGGCCACAGATACGCAGTATTTT.

This clonotype was counted a few times. The chain combines TRBV6-5 with TRBJ1-4, with TRBD1 identical over 7 bases. The CDR3 is made up of 14 amino acids. V was pared by 6 bases and J by 8 bases, with 9 bases of the junction left unmatched. Germline lookup yields CDR1 MNHEY and CDR2 SVGAGI. The CDR3 is CASRITGEGEKLFF. DNA of the CDR3: TGTGCCAGCAGGATTACAGGGGAGGGCGAAAAACTGTTTTTT.

This clonotype has only one observation. The chain joins TRBV5-1 to TRBJ2-3; 7 positions match TRBD2. V shed 5 bases, J shed 1 base, and the junction held 10 bases outside the gene matches. Germline values: CDR1 SGHRS, CDR2 YFSETQ. This CDR3 region has 16 residues. The CDR3 DNA reads TGCGCCAGCAGAGGGACGGCGGGGGTTCGCACAGATACGCAGTATTTT. Translating gives CASRGTAGVRTDTQYF.

This clonotype was observed a handful of times. This rearrangement joins TRBV29-1 to TRBJ1-1; a possible D gene is TRBD1 (5 bases). The CDR3 covers 12 residues. Germline V gene data show CDR1 as SQVTM and CDR2 as ANQGSEA. The V end was cut by 2 bases, the J end by 8 bases, with 12 bases between. For the CDR3, the DNA is TGCAGCGTTGAAATCAGGGAGGAAGAAGCTTTCTTT. Translated, it gives CSVEIREEEAFF. Full variable domain (rest looked up from reference TRBV29-1 and TRBJ1-1): SAVISQKPSRDICQRGTSLTIQCQVDSQVTMMFWYRQQPGQSLTLIATANQGSEATYESGFVIDKFPISRPNLTFSTLTVSNMSPEDSSIYLCSVEIREEEAFFGQGTRLTVV.

This clonotype showed up just a few times. J is TRBJ2-2 and V is TRBV12-3 or TRBV12-4; D is unclear. The CDR3 has 11 residues. Deletions cut 6 bases from V and 6 bases from J, with 5 bases between. CDR3 sequence reads: CASSPPGELFF. CDR3 sequence (DNA): TGTGCCAGCAGCCCCCCCGGGGAGCTGTTTTTT.

CDR3 amino acids: CASSLEGSGGHEQYV. For the CDR3, the DNA is TGCGCCAGCAGCTTGGAGGGGTCGGGGGGCCACGAGCAGTACGTC. The rearrangement uses TRBV5-1 and TRBJ2-7, with D perhaps TRBD2 (7 bases). V was pared by 0 bases and J by 5 bases, with 15 bases between. The germline CDR1 and CDR2 sequences are SGHRS and YFSETQ. The CDR3 length is 15 residues.

The V gene is TRBV10-3, the J gene TRBJ1-4; D is undetermined. Per germline, CDR1 ENHRY and CDR2 SYGVKD. The CDR3 runs to 14 residues. The germline V and J ends were trimmed by 2 bases and 8 bases, with 12 bases remaining between them. CDR3 nucleotide sequence: TGTGCCATCAGTGAGGGCCCGGTGGGCGAAAAACTGTTTTTT. It encodes CAISEGPVGEKLFF.

This clonotype has a handful of counts. The rearrangement joins TRBV5-1 to TRBJ2-2; a weak D match, TRBD2 (6 bases). Germline loops: CDR1 SGHRS, CDR2 YFSETQ. The CDR3 loop spans 15 amino acids. Between the trimmed V and J ends, which lost 4 bases and 1 base, there was a span of 11 bases. CDR3 residues: CASSKQEGNTGELFF. The CDR3 DNA reads as TGCGCCAGCAGCAAACAGGAGGGGAACACCGGGGAGCTGTTTTTT.

The chain is built from TRBV18 and TRBJ1-2, with unresolved D. Per the germline V gene, CDR1 is KGHSH and CDR2 is LQKENI. The V and J ends lost 3 bases and 3 bases respectively, with 11 bases between them. This CDR3 is 14 amino acids long. This CDR3 reads CASSPGARDYGYTF. For the CDR3, the DNA is TGTGCCAGCTCACCGGGAGCGAGGGACTATGGCTACACCTTC.

This clonotype occurred a few times. The rearrangement links TRBV6-2 or TRBV6-3 to TRBJ1-4, with 7 bases lining up with TRBD1. V lost 6 bases to trimming and J lost 4 bases; unmatched junction nucleotides: 8. The CDR3 runs 15 residues. The germline CDR1 and CDR2 sequences are MNHEY and SVGEGT. The DNA for the CDR3 is TGTGCCAGCAGGAGACAGGGTCGGCATAATGAAAAACTGTTTTTT. Protein product: CASRRQGRHNEKLFF.

This clonotype was found a few times. The chain couples TRBV25-1 to TRBJ1-6; D ambiguous. V was cut by 7 bases and J by 4 bases, with 11 bases left in between. The CDR3 extends over 14 amino acids. CDR1 and CDR2 (germline): MGHDK, SYGVNS. The CDR3 reads CASTVSGYNSPLHF. In DNA form, the CDR3 reads TGTGCCAGCACCGTAAGTGGGTATAATTCACCCCTCCACTTT.

The chain has TRBV7-8 and TRBJ1-5; D unclear. V was cut by 1 base and J by 5 bases, with 6 bases left in between. CDR1 is SGHVS, CDR2 FQNEAQ, per germline. CDR3 length equals 13 residues. The CDR3 DNA is TGTGCCAGCAGCTTAGATCAGCATCAGCCCCAGCATTTT. Its translation is CASSLDQHQPQHF.

This clonotype was counted between two and nine times. J is TRBJ1-6 and V is TRBV7-9, with D possibly TRBD1 on 6 matching bases. The germline gives CDR1 SEHNR, CDR2 FQNEAQ (reference sequence). This CDR3 spans 17 amino acids. V lost 5 bases to trimming and J lost 0 bases, with 14 bases between them. In DNA, the CDR3 is TGTGCCAGCAGCGGGCGGACAGCAAGCTCCTATAATTCACCCCTCCACTTT. Translation: CASSGRTASSYNSPLHF.

This clonotype was seen ten or more times. The V and J genes are TRBV5-1 and TRBJ2-5, with 7 bases matching TRBD2. CDR1 and CDR2 from the germline V gene are SGHRS and YFSETQ. Losses at the gene ends were 5 bases for V and 5 bases for J; bases not matched to a gene: 9. The CDR3 has 14 residues. As DNA, the CDR3 is TGCGCCAGCAGTGACGGGGGGAGCTTGGAGACCCAGTACTTC. It codes for CASSDGGSLETQYF.

This clonotype has only a few counts. The rearrangement joins TRBV19 to TRBJ1-6, with 12 bases that match TRBD1. V trimming: 7 bases; J trimming: 7 bases; junction bases outside the gene matches: 8. CDR3 size: 16 residues. Germline V gives CDR1 LNHDA, CDR2 SQIVND (reference sequence). The DNA of the CDR3 is TGTGCCAGTACGGGACAGGGGGCATTACGGAATTCACCCCTCCACTTT. It translates to CASTGQGALRNSPLHF.

This clonotype was counted ten times or more. The rearrangement uses TRBV24-1 and TRBJ2-3, with a tentative D call TRBD1 (5 bases). CDR3 length: 16 amino acids. Trimming pared 0 bases from V and 4 bases from J, leaving 13 bases between. The germline gives CDR1 KGHDR, CDR2 SFDVKD. In DNA, the CDR3 is TGTGCCACCAGTGATTTGGGGTCCGAAGGGGCAGATACGCAGTATTTT. Protein product: CATSDLGSEGADTQYF.

This chain connects TRBV7-3 to TRBJ2-7; 7 bases fit TRBD1. The CDR3 is 15 residues long. Germline CDR1 SGHTA, CDR2 FQGTGA. Germline trimming cut 5 bases from V and 4 bases from J; bases unmatched to any gene: 11. This chain's CDR3 is CASSQGRQGRYEQYV. CDR3 DNA: TGTGCCAGCAGCCAAGGTAGACAGGGTCGGTACGAGCAGTACGTC.